The 4 T cell receptor beta chains presented below share a single source sample, sequenced in a study of shared clonotypes between healthy human individuals. TCRdb's copy holds only in-frame clones and misses some; the assay was immunoSEQ multiplex PCR. The sample lists some 240,000 clones, approximately 70% seen once, with approximately 10% in the top ten. The sample consisted of memory CD4+ T cells sorted from blood. Subset indicated: CD45RA-negative fraction. These receptors all stem from a man aged 30 to 39 in good health.

V is TRBV6-1 and J is TRBJ2-5; TRBD1 agrees at 10 bases. Germline assignment: CDR1 MNHNS and CDR2 SASEGT. V lost 1 base, J lost 1 base, and 3 bases stayed unmatched. This CDR3 has 16 residues. The CDR3 spells CASSEGDRGLQETQYF. DNA for the CDR3: TGTGCCAGCAGTGAAGGGGACAGGGGACTCCAAGAGACCCAGTACTTC.

This clone came up a few times. The chain recombines TRBV4-1 with TRBJ2-3, with TRBD2 identical over 8 bases. Germline V gene lookup returns CDR1 MGHRA and CDR2 YSYEKL. This CDR3 is built from 15 residues. V lost 3 bases and J lost 6; bases outside the gene matches: 8. CDR3 bases: TGCGCCAGCAGCCATTATAGCGGGACGGGTGATACGCAGTATTTT. Protein product: CASSHYSGTGDTQYF.

This clone came up once. The chain carries TRBV2 and TRBJ2-2; no reliable D call. This CDR3 is built from 17 residues. V lost 3 bases, J lost 4 bases, and 18 bases lay in between. Germline V gene sequence: CDR1 SNHLY, CDR2 FYNNEI. CDR3 protein: CASSDLAHLIGTGELFF. In DNA form, the CDR3 reads TGTGCCAGCAGTGATTTGGCACACCTGATTGGCACCGGGGAGCTGTTTTTT.

The chain has TRBV6-6 and TRBJ2-7; 9 bases match TRBD2. The V segment lost 4 bases and the J segment 2 bases; nucleotides outside the gene matches: 9. This CDR3 is built from 16 residues. Germline loops: CDR1 MNHNY, CDR2 SVGAGI (reference sequence). CDR3 loop: CASSFPTSGDTYEQYF. In nucleotides, the CDR3 is TGTGCCAGCAGTTTCCCGACTAGCGGTGACACCTACGAGCAGTACTTC.